This T cell receptor (beta chain) was captured by sequencing in a study of identical twins. CDR3 size: 17 residues. Each CDR3 protein is one row after TCRdb ran MiXCR on the 5' RACE reads. The sample yields 1.5 million to 2 million distinct CDR3 sequences, around 33% seen once. Sequencing was done on a sample of cord blood. The clonotype was recovered from a newborn girl in good health. This chain uses TRBV21-1 with TRBJ2-3. TRBV21-1 is marked as a pseudogene. In nucleotides, the CDR3 is TGTGCCAGCAGCAAAGACAGATCCACTATACGGAGTCATACGCAGTATTTT. This translates into CASSKDRSTIRSHTQYF.